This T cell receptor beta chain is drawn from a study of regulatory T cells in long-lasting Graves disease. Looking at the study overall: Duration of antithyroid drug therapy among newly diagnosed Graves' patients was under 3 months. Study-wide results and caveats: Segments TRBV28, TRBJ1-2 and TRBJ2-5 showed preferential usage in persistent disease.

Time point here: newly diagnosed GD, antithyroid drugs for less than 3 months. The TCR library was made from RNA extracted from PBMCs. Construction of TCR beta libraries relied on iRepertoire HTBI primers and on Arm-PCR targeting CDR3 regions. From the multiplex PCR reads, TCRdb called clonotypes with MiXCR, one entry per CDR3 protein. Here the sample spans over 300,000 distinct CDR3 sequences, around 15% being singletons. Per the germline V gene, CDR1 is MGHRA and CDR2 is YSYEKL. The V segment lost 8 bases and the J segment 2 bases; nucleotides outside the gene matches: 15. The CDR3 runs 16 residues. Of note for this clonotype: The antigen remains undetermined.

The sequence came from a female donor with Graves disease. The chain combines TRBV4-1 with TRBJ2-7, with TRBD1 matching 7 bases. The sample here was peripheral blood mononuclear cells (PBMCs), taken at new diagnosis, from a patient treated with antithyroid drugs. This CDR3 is CASGQAPGQNTYEQYF. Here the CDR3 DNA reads TGCGCCAGCGGACAGGCTCCGGGACAGAATACCTACGAGCAGTACTTC.